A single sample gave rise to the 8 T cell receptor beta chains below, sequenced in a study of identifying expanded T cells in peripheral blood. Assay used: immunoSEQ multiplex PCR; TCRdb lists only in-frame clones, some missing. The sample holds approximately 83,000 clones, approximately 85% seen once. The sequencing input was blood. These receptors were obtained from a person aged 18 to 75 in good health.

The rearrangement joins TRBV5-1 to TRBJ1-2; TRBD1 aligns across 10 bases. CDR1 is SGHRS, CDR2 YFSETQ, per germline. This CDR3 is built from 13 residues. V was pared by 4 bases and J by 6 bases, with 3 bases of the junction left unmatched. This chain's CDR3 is CASSPGTGDGYTF. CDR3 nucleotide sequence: TGCGCCAGCAGCCCCGGGACAGGGGATGGCTACACCTTC.

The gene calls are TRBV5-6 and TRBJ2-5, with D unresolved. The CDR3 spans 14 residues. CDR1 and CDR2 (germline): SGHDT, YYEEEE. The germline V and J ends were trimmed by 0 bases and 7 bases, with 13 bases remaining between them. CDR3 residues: CASSLDPVSGTQYF. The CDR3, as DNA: TGTGCCAGCAGCTTGGATCCGGTTTCGGGGACCCAGTACTTC. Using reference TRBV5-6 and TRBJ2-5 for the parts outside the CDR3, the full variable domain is DAGVTQSPTHLIKTRGQQVTLRCSPKSGHDTVSWYQQALGQGPQFIFQYYEEEERQRGNFPDRFSGHQFPNYSSELNVNALLLGDSALYLCASSLDPVSGTQYFGPGTRLLVL.

The CDR3 sequence: CASSLLASQETQYF. The CDR3 coding sequence is TGTGCCAGCAGCTTACTAGCCTCACAAGAGACCCAGTACTTC. The gene calls are TRBV7-7 and TRBJ2-5, with D possibly matching TRBD2 (5 bases). Trimming took off 2 bases at V and 2 bases at J, with 9 bases between the two ends. The CDR3 is 14 amino acids. Germline V gene lookup returns CDR1 SSHAT and CDR2 FNYEAQ (reference sequence).

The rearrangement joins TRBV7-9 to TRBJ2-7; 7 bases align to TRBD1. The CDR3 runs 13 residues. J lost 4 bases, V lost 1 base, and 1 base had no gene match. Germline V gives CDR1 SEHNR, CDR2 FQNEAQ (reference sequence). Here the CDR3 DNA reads TGTGCCAGCAGCTTAGGGGACAGTTACGAGCAGTACTTC. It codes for CASSLGDSYEQYF.

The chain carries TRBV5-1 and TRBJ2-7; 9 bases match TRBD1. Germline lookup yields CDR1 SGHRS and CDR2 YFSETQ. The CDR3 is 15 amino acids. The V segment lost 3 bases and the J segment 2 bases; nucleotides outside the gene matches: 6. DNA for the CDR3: TGCGCCAGCAGCTCCACCGGGACAGGGACCTACGAGCAGTACTTC. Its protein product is CASSSTGTGTYEQYF.

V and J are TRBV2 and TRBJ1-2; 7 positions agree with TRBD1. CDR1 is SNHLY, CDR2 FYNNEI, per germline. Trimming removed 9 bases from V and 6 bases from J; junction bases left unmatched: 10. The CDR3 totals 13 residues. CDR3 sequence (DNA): TGTGCCAGGGGGAACAGGGGCGGGCATGGCTACACCTTC. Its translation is CARGNRGGHGYTF.

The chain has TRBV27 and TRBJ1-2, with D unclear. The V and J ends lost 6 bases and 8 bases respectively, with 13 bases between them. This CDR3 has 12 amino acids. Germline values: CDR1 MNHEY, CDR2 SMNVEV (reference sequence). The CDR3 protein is CASRTGGSGYTF. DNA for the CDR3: TGTGCCAGCAGAACGGGAGGTAGCGGCTACACCTTC.

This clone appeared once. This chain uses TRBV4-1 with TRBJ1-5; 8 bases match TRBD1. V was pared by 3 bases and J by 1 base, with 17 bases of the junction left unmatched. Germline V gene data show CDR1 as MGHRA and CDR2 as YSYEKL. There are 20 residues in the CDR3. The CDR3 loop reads CASSQLGMAGGMGSNQPQHF. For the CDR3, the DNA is TGCGCCAGCAGCCAGTTGGGGATGGCAGGGGGCATGGGGAGCAATCAGCCCCAGCATTTT.